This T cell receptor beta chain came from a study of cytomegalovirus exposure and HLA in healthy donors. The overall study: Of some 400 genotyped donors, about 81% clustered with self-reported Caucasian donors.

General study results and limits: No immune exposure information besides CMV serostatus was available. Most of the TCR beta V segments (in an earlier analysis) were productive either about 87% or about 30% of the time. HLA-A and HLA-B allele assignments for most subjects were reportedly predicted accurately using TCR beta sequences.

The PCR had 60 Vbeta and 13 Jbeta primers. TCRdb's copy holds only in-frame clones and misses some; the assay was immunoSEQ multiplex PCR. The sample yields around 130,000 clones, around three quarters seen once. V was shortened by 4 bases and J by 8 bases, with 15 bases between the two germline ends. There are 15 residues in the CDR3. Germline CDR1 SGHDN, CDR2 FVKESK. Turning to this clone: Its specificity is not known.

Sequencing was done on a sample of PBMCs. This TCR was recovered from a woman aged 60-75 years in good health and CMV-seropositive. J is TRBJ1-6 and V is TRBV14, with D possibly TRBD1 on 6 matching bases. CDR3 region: CASSLGWGLDSPLHF. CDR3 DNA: TGTGCCAGCAGCCTCGGTTGGGGGCTGGATTCACCCCTCCACTTT.